The clone carrying this T cell receptor beta chain was seen a handful of times. The antigen is undetermined. Both TRBC1 and TRBC2 were covered by a beta constant-region primer of two equimolar oligonucleotides. The ligated cDNA underwent four PCR rounds using SP2 and nested alpha and beta constant-region primers. Ligation attached a single-stranded oligonucleotide with a 12-nucleotide UMI and the SP2 primer to the cDNA 3' end. TCRdb re-called the UMI-ligation and nested PCR reads through MiXCR, storing one row per CDR3 protein. This table has around 100,000 distinct CDR3 sequences, about 14% appearing once. These data come from a study of naive and memory T cell subsets. The CDR3 totals 15 residues. The V gene's germline CDR1 is LGHNA and CDR2 YSLEER. Losses at the gene ends were 4 bases for V and 4 bases for J; bases not matched to a gene: 10. Study-level points and caveats: Especially in CD8 cells, naive repertoires contained a few larger clonotypes, possibly CD45RA-re-expressing memory cells.

This receptor was obtained from a human donor in good health. This chain joins TRBV4-3 and TRBJ2-7; 7 nucleotides agree with TRBD1. What was sequenced was naive CD8+ T cells from blood. CDR3 loop: CASSPTPGQIYEQYF. CDR3 nucleotide sequence: TGCGCCAGCAGCCCTACGCCGGGACAGATTTACGAGCAGTACTTC.